These T cell receptor beta chains were read from a single sample in a study of blood T cell repertoires in COVID-19. TCRdb keeps only in-frame clones here, not all; method: immunoSEQ multiplex PCR. The profile shows 80,000 to 90,000 clones, less than 90% of them singletons. The specimen was peripheral blood. Receptor source: a man older than 75 with active or convalescent COVID-19. Both conserved end residues are part of each CDR3. Each record gives: CDR3 DNA, CDR3 protein, clone size, V gene, J gene, D gene. The D gene is left open where the match is weak. Not every row has a clone size; where given, it reads once, few, many or a size class.

CDR3 DNA: TGTGCCATCAGTGAGGCGAGGGGGACAGTTCCTCCAGATACGCAGTATTTT; CDR3 protein: CAISEARGTVPPDTQYF; clone size: .; V gene: TRBV10-3; J gene: TRBJ2-3; D gene: TRBD1
CDR3 DNA: TGTGCCAGCACCCTCGCTAGCGGGAGGACCTACGAGCAGTACTTC; CDR3 protein: CASTLASGRTYEQYF; clone size: .; V gene: TRBV5-5; J gene: TRBJ2-7; D gene: TRBD2
CDR3 DNA: TGTGCCAGTAGTGCCCAGTTCGGAAACACCATATATTTT; CDR3 protein: CASSAQFGNTIYF; clone size: once; V gene: TRBV19; J gene: TRBJ1-3; D gene: .
CDR3 DNA: TGTGCCAGCAGCCCGCGGACAAATAACAATGAGCAGTTCTTC; CDR3 protein: CASSPRTNNNEQFF; clone size: .; V gene: TRBV7-3; J gene: TRBJ2-1; D gene: .
CDR3 DNA: TGTGCCAGCAGCTTAGGCGATCAGCCCCAGCATTTT; CDR3 protein: CASSLGDQPQHF; clone size: .; V gene: TRBV7-9; J gene: TRBJ1-5; D gene: .
CDR3 DNA: TGTGCTAGCAGCAGATTGACAGACACAAGCAATCAGCCCCAGCATTTT; CDR3 protein: CASSRLTDTSNQPQHF; clone size: .; V gene: TRBV7-7; J gene: TRBJ1-5; D gene: .
CDR3 DNA: TGTGCCAGCAGCAAAGGGACAGGCCAAGAGACCCAGTACTTC; CDR3 protein: CASSKGTGQETQYF; clone size: .; V gene: TRBV21-1; J gene: TRBJ2-5; D gene: .
CDR3 DNA: TGTGCCAGCAGCCATAGCGGGAGCGGCACAGATACGCAGTATTTT; CDR3 protein: CASSHSGSGTDTQYF; clone size: once; V gene: TRBV6-5; J gene: TRBJ2-3; D gene: TRBD2
CDR3 DNA: TGTGCCAGCAGCTCAACTGCTCAGGCCGAGTCCTACGAGCAGTACTTC; CDR3 protein: CASSSTAQAESYEQYF; clone size: .; V gene: TRBV5-6; J gene: TRBJ2-7; D gene: .
CDR3 DNA: TGTGCCAGTAGCCTCGTCAGTATTAATCAGCCCCAGCATTTT; CDR3 protein: CASSLVSINQPQHF; clone size: .; V gene: TRBV19; J gene: TRBJ1-5; D gene: .
CDR3 DNA: TGCGCCAGCAGCTTGGGACTAGCGGGAGGACACTACACAGATACGCAGTATTTT; CDR3 protein: CASSLGLAGGHYTDTQYF; clone size: .; V gene: TRBV5-1; J gene: TRBJ2-3; D gene: TRBD2
CDR3 DNA: TGTGCCAGCAGCCAAGATGTTGGAGGGGCGCACCCTACGAGGAGCTCCTACGAGCAGTACTTC; CDR3 protein: CASSQDVGGAHPTRSSYEQYF; clone size: once; V gene: TRBV4-2; J gene: TRBJ2-7; D gene: .
CDR3 DNA: TGTGCCAGCAGCCAAGATTGGCGGGGTAAGGGCACTGAAGCTTTCTTT; CDR3 protein: CASSQDWRGKGTEAFF; clone size: .; V gene: TRBV3-1/TRBV3-2; J gene: TRBJ1-1; D gene: .
CDR3 DNA: TGTGCCAGCAGTACCAGGGGGCTGGGCAATCAGCCCCAGCATTTT; CDR3 protein: CASSTRGLGNQPQHF; clone size: .; V gene: TRBV6-5; J gene: TRBJ1-5; D gene: TRBD1
CDR3 DNA: TGTGCCAGCAGTTTATCGCTGGAGGCCGGACCCGAGTTCTTC; CDR3 protein: CASSLSLEAGPEFF; clone size: .; V gene: TRBV27; J gene: TRBJ2-1; D gene: .
CDR3 DNA: TGTGCCAGCAGCCCTAGCGGGAGCCCCCAGTTCTTC; CDR3 protein: CASSPSGSPQFF; clone size: .; V gene: TRBV12-3/TRBV12-4; J gene: TRBJ2-1; D gene: TRBD2
CDR3 DNA: TGCGCCAGCAGCTTGTTTTTATCAGGGGGGAACACTGAAGCTTTCTTT; CDR3 protein: CASSLFLSGGNTEAFF; clone size: .; V gene: TRBV5-1; J gene: TRBJ1-1; D gene: TRBD1
CDR3 DNA: TGTGCCAGCAGTTTAGTACAGATGAACACTGAAGCTTTCTTT; CDR3 protein: CASSLVQMNTEAFF; clone size: .; V gene: TRBV28; J gene: TRBJ1-1; D gene: .
CDR3 DNA: TGTGCCAGCAGCCGGGACAGGGGACCTTCCGCCTACGAGCAGTACTTC; CDR3 protein: CASSRDRGPSAYEQYF; clone size: few; V gene: TRBV6-2/TRBV6-3; J gene: TRBJ2-7; D gene: TRBD1
CDR3 DNA: TGTGCCAGCAGGGAGGGACCCCACACAGATACGCAGTATTTT; CDR3 protein: CASREGPHTDTQYF; clone size: .; V gene: TRBV11-2; J gene: TRBJ2-3; D gene: .
CDR3 DNA: TGTGCCAGCAAGAACAGGGGGGCCCTTAATTCACCCCTCCACTTT; CDR3 protein: CASKNRGALNSPLHF; clone size: once; V gene: TRBV5-6; J gene: TRBJ1-6; D gene: TRBD1
CDR3 DNA: TGTGCCAGCAGCTTAGTTCTCCCTAAGAACACCGGGGAGCTGTTTTTT; CDR3 protein: CASSLVLPKNTGELFF; clone size: .; V gene: TRBV11-2; J gene: TRBJ2-2; D gene: .
CDR3 DNA: TGTGCCAGTAGCAAAAGGGGAATCCAAGCCTACGAGCAGTACTTC; CDR3 protein: CASSKRGIQAYEQYF; clone size: .; V gene: TRBV19; J gene: TRBJ2-7; D gene: .